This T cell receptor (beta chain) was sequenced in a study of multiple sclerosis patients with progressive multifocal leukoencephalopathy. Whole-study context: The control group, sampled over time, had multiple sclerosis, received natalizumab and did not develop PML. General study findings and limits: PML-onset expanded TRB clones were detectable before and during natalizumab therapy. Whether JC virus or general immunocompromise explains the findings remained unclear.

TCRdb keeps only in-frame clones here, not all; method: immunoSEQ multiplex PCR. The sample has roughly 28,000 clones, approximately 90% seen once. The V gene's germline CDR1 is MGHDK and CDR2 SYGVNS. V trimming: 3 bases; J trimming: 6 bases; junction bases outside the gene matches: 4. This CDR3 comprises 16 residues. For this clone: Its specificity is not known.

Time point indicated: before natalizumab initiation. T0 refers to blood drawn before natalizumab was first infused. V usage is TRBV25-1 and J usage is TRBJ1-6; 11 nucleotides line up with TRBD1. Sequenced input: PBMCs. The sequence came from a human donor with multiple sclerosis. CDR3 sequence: CASSDWTGGGNSPLHF. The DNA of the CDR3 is TGTGCCAGCAGTGATTGGACAGGGGGCGGTAATTCACCCCTCCACTTT.